This TCR beta chain was recorded in a study of radiation and T cells in renal cell carcinoma. Study results and limitations: Baseline intratumoral clonotype presence is unknown without pretreatment biopsies.

Germline V gene lookup returns CDR1 MNHNS and CDR2 SASEGT. The CDR3 is 12 amino acids. The V end was cut by 6 bases, the J end by 2 bases, with 5 bases between. Sequencing was performed with immunoSEQ multiplex PCR; in TCRdb, only in-frame clones are kept and a portion is missing. The data hold about 95,000 clones, with 80% to 90% observed a single time. As concerns this clone: The antigen is not known.

Documented time point: baseline pretreatment blood. The treatment here: 15 Gy SBRT to primary tumor, nephrectomy 4 weeks later. Here the sequenced sample was blood, taken from a patient whose treatment included radiotherapy and nephrectomy. This clonotype was obtained from a man in his fifties or sixties with renal cell carcinoma. V is TRBV6-1 and J is TRBJ2-4; D not certain. Here the CDR3 reads CASRDPKNIQYF. The CDR3 bases are TGTGCCAGCAGGGATCCCAAAAACATTCAGTACTTC.